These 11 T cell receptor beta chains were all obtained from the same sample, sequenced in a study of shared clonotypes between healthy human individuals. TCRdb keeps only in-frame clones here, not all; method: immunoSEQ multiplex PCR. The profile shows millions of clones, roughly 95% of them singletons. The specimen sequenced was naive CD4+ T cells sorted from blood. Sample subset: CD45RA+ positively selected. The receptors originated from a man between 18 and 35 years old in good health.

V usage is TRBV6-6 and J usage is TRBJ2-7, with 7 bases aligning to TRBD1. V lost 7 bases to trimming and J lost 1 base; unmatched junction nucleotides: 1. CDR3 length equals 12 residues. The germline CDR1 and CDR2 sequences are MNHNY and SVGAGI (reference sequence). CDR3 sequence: CASKGASYEQYF. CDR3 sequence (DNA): TGTGCCAGCAAGGGGGCTTCCTACGAGCAGTACTTC.

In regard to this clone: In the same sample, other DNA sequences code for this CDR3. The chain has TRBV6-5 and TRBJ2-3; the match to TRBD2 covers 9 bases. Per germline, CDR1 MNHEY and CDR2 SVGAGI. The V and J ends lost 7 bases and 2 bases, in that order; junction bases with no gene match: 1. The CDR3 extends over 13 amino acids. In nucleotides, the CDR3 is TGTGCCAGCAAGCGGGGGGCCACAGATACGCAGTATTTT. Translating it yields CASKRGATDTQYF.

The CDR3 bases are TGTGCCAGCAGCCGGCCTACACTCGCGGGCGAGACCCAGTACTTC. Protein: CASSRPTLAGETQYF. The chain joins TRBV7-2 to TRBJ2-5; possibly TRBD2 for D (5 bases). The V gene lost 5 bases and the J gene lost 5 bases, with 18 bases spanning the gap. Germline assignment: CDR1 SGHTA and CDR2 FQGNSA. CDR3 length equals 15 residues.

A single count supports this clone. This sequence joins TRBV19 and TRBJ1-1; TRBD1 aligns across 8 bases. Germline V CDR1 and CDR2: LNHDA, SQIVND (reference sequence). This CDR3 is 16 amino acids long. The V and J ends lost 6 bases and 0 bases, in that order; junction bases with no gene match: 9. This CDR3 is CASRKSQGALNTEAFF. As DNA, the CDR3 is TGTGCCAGTAGGAAATCTCAGGGGGCGCTGAACACTGAAGCTTTCTTT. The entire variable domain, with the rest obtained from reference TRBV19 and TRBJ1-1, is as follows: DGGITQSPKYLFRKEGQNVTLSCEQNLNHDAMYWYRQDPGQGLRLIYYSQIVNDFQKGDIAEGYSVSREKKESFPLTVTSAQKNPTAFYLCASRKSQGALNTEAFFGQGTRLTVV.

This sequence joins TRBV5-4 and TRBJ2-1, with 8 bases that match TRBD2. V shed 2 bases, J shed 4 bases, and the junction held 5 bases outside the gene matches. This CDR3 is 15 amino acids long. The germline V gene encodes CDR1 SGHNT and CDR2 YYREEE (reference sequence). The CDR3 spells CASSFGTSVYNEQFF. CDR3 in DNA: TGTGCCAGCAGCTTCGGGACTAGTGTATACAATGAGCAGTTCTTC.

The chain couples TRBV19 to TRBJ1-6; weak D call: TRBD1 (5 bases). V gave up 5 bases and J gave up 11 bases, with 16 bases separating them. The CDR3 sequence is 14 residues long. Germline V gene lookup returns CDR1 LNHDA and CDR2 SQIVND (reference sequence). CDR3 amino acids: CASSEMGTTPPLHF. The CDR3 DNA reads TGTGCCAGTAGTGAGATGGGGACTACGCCACCCCTCCACTTT.

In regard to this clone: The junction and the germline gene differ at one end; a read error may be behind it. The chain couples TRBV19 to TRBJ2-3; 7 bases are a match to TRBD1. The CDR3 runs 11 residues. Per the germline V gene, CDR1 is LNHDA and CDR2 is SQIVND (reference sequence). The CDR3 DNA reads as TGTGCCAGTAGTATCCGGGACAGAAATCGGTTT. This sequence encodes CASSIRDRNRF.

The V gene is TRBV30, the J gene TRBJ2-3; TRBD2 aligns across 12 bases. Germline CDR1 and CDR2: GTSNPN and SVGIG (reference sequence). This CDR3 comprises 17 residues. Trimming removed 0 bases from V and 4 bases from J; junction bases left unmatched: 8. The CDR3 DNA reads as TGTGCCTGGAGTGTATTCCGGACTAGCGGGGTACCAGATACGCAGTATTTT. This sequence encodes CAWSVFRTSGVPDTQYF.

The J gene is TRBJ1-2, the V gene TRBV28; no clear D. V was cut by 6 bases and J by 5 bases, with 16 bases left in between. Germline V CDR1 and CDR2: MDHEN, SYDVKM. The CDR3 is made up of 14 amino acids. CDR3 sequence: CASRGAGGAYGYTF. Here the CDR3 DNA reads TGTGCCAGCAGGGGTGCGGGAGGAGCTTATGGCTACACCTTC.

The CDR3 sequence: CASSLGQGRHNEQFF. Here the CDR3 DNA reads TGCGCCAGCAGCTTAGGGCAGGGGCGACACAATGAGCAGTTCTTC. This chain connects TRBV5-1 to TRBJ2-1; weak D call: TRBD1 (6 bases). This CDR3 region has 15 residues. Between the trimmed V and J ends, which lost 2 bases and 5 bases, there was a span of 14 bases. Germline V gives CDR1 SGHRS, CDR2 YFSETQ.

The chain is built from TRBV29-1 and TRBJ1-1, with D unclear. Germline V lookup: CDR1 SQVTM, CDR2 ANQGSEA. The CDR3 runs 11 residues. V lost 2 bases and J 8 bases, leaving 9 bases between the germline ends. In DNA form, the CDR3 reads TGCAGCGTTGAAACGGTGCGGGAAGCTTTCTTT. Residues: CSVETVREAFF.